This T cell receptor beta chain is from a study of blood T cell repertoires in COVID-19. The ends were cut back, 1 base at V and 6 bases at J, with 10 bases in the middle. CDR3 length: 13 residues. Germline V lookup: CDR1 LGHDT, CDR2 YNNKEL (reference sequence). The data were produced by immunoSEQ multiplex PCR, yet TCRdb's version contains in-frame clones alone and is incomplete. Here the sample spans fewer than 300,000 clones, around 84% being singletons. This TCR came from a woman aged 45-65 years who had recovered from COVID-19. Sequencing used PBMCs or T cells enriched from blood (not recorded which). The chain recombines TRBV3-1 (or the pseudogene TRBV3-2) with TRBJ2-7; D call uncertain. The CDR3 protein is CASSQATPLEQYF. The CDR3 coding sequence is TGTGCCAGCAGCCAAGCCACCCCACTCGAGCAGTACTTC.